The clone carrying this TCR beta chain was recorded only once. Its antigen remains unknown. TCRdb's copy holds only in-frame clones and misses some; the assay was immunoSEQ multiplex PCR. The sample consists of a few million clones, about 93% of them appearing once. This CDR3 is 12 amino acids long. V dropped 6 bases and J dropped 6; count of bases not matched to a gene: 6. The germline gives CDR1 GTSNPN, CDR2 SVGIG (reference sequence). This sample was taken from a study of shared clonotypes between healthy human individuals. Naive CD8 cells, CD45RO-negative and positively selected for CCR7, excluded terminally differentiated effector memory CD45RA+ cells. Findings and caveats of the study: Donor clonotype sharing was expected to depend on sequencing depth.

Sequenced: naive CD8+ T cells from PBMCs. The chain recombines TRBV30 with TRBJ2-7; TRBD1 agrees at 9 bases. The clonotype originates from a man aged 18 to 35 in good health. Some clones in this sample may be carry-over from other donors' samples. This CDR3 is CACDRTGAEQYF. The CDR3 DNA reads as TGTGCCTGTGATAGGACAGGGGCCGAGCAGTACTTC.